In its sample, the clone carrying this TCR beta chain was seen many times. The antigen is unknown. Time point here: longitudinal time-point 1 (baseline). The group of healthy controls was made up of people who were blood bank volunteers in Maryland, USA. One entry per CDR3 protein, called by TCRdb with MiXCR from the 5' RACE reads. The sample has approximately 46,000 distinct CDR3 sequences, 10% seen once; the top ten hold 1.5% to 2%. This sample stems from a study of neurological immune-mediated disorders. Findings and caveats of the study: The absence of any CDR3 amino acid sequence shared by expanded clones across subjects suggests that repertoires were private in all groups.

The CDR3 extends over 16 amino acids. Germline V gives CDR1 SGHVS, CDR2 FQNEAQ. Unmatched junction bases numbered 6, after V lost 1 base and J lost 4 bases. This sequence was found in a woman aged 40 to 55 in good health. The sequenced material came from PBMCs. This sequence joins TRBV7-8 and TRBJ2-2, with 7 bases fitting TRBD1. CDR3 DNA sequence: TGTGCCAGCAGCTTAGGAGTAGGGGGCCTCACCGGGGAGCTGTTTTTT. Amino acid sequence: CASSLGVGGLTGELFF.